The rows below give T cell receptor beta chains drawn from one sample of a study of T cell responses to AZD1222 COVID-19 vaccine. Generated by immunoSEQ multiplex PCR, the TCRdb table keeps only in-frame clones and is missing some. This table has under 150,000 clones, over 90% appearing once. This material consisted of peripheral blood, taken on day 0 of AZD1222 vaccination. These TCRs come from an adult in good health. The CDR3 runs from the conserved cysteine through the conserved F or W.

v_call,j_call,cdr3_aa
TRBV4-1,TRBJ2-7,CASSQTREGAYEQYF
TRBV4-1,TRBJ1-3,CASSQNRFGNTIYF
TRBV25-1,TRBJ2-1,CASSEWFDEQFF
TRBV29-1,TRBJ2-2,CSVSYSGAHTGELFF
TRBV28,TRBJ1-1,CASSTRNTEAFF
TRBV7-9,TRBJ1-1,CASSFTPEAFF
TRBV27,TRBJ1-4,CASSDRQSHYEKLFF
TRBV14,TRBJ1-3,CATAFGVGNTIYF
TRBV19,TRBJ2-1,CASSPGLGMAEQFF
TRBV5-6,TRBJ2-5,CASSWGAEAETQYF
TRBV24-1,TRBJ2-7,CATSPGGTGDYEQYF
TRBV6-1,TRBJ2-7,CASSELGYEQYF
TRBV18,TRBJ1-5,CASSPGQGDQPQHF
TRBV28,TRBJ1-1,CASSPLGQGAEAFF
TRBV12-3/TRBV12-4,TRBJ1-2,CASEGGLNYGYTF
TRBV21-1,TRBJ1-2,CASSKPRVGQENYGYTF
TRBV11-2,TRBJ1-2,CASSIGTVNYGYTF
TRBV30,TRBJ2-1,CAWSGSTNEQFF
TRBV28,TRBJ2-7,CASSPGTLVYEQYF
TRBV28,TRBJ2-2,CASSSTGQLAPWGGDPGELFF
TRBV6-6,TRBJ2-7,CASSYSRTAAYEQYF
TRBV30,TRBJ2-7,CAWSPQGYEQYF
TRBV7-2,TRBJ1-3,CASSLGPSGNTIYF
TRBV20-1,TRBJ1-3,CSASQGSTGNTIYF
TRBV2,TRBJ1-2,CASSERGQGRDYGYTF
TRBV14,TRBJ1-2,CASSHREPTSSNGYTF
TRBV3-1/TRBV3-2,TRBJ2-5,CASSQDVRGTQYF
TRBV4-2,TRBJ1-1,CASSQDTPRNEAFF
TRBV19,TRBJ1-1,CASSIWMNTEAFF
TRBV19,TRBJ2-5,CASSEDGTGQETQYF